This T cell receptor beta chain was recovered during a study of blood T cell repertoires in COVID-19. Study summary: Samples representing acute and convalescent COVID-19 were sourced from the United States, Italy and Spain. T cells, B-cell-depleted T cells, or PBMCs provided the cDNA or gDNA that served as material.

V was trimmed by 2 bases and J by 5 bases, leaving 9 bases between them. The CDR3 has 13 amino acids. Germline CDR1 is MNHEY and CDR2 is SVGEGT. This clone was observed a few times. Per the study methods: Estimates of nucleated cell counts were drawn from the amplification of reference gene primers. Assay: immunoSEQ multiplex PCR; the TCRdb copy retains only in-frame clones and omits some. The V and J calls and clone size come from that table; D and trimming were worked out from the DNA. There are around 200,000 clones in the sample; approximately 86% occur only once, and roughly 3.5% lies in the top ten.

V and J are TRBV6-2 or TRBV6-3 and TRBJ1-1; D is perhaps TRBD1 (6 bases). Material for sequencing was peripheral blood. The receptor's source is a man between 65 and 85 years old with acute or convalescent COVID-19. The CDR3: CASSYGQLTEAFF. CDR3 DNA: TGTGCCAGCAGTTACGGACAGCTTACTGAAGCTTTCTTT.